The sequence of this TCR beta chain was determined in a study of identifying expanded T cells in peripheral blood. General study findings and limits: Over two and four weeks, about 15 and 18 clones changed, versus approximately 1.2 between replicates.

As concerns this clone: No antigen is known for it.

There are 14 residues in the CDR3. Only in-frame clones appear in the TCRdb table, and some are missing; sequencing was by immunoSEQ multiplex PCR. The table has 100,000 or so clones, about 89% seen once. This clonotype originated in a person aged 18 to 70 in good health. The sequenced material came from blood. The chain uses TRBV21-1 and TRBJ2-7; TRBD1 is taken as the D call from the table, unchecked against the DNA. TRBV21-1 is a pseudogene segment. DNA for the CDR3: TGTGCCAGCAGCAGACAGGGCATCGGCTACGAGCAGTACTTC. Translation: CASSRQGIGYEQYF.